The clone carrying this T cell receptor (beta chain) was observed a few times. The data stem from a study of blood T cell repertoires in COVID-19. Study information: PBMCs, B-cell-depleted T cells, or T cells provided the cDNA or gDNA that made up the material.

The length of the CDR3 is 15 residues. Germline CDR1 SQVTM, CDR2 ANQGSEA. Between the trimmed V and J ends, which lost 1 base and 7 bases, there was a span of 16 bases. Authors' processing steps: Estimated nucleated cell counts came from reference gene primer amplification. Some clones are missing from TCRdb's copy, which holds only in-frame ones; the method was immunoSEQ multiplex PCR. V, J and clone size were drawn from that table, and D and trimming were deduced from the DNA. The data show over 150,000 clones, roughly 84% seen once. Sequenced sample: peripheral blood. The chain has TRBV29-1 and TRBJ1-4, with D maybe TRBD1 (5 bases). This TCR was sampled from a human donor in a cohort sampled during active COVID-19. CDR3 sequence: CSVEVFDGQSEKLFF. The CDR3 coding sequence is TGCAGCGTTGAAGTATTTGATGGACAAAGTGAAAAACTGTTTTTT. The full variable domain, in which reference TRBV29-1 and TRBJ1-4 provide the parts outside the CDR3, is SAVISQKPSRDICQRGTSLTIQCQVDSQVTMMFWYRQQPGQSLTLIATANQGSEATYESGFVIDKFPISRPNLTFSTLTVSNMSPEDSSIYLCSVEVFDGQSEKLFFGSGTQLSVL.